The source of this TCR beta chain is a study of CD8+ T cells in alopecia areata. Across the whole study: Treated patients took oral tofacitinib at 5 to 10 mg twice daily. Among treated patients, severity was scored by affected scalp area percentage. For 6 to 18 months, tofacitinib was taken, and 6 months off drug followed. General study findings and limits: One nonresponder makes the tie between baseline CD8+ expansion and response uncertain.

The CDR3 has 17 amino acids. Germline V gene sequence: CDR1 ENHRY, CDR2 SYGVKD. V lost 11 bases to trimming and J lost 4 bases; unmatched junction nucleotides: 15. Reverse transcribed after extraction, RNA yielded cDNA as the sequencing template. Generated by immunoSEQ multiplex PCR, the TCRdb table keeps only in-frame clones and is missing some. The data contain some 7,000 clones, around 60% of them singletons. Treatment given: oral pan-JAK inhibitor, 5-10 mg twice daily. Alopecia areata patients gave lesional scalp punch biopsies and peripheral blood samples. About this clone: Its antigen is currently unknown.

Sequences were derived from skin, sampled at week 4, from a patient treated with tofacitinib. The clonotype comes from a human donor with alopecia areata. The genes are TRBV10-3 and TRBJ2-2; 11 nucleotides match TRBD2. CDR3 nucleotides: TGTGCCGCGAATAGCGGGAGGGCCTTTGCGGGCACCGGGGAGCTGTTTTTT. It encodes CAANSGRAFAGTGELFF.